This note documents a single T cell receptor beta chain sequence. Its specificity is unknown. This PCR relied on a set of 60 Vbeta primers and 13 Jbeta primers. Sequenced by immunoSEQ multiplex PCR; TCRdb stores in-frame clones only, minus some. The table includes fewer than 150,000 clones, about three quarters detected once. Everyone who donated was a healthy bone marrow donor. The sample is drawn from a study of cytomegalovirus exposure and HLA in healthy donors. Germline V gene lookup returns CDR1 SGHAT and CDR2 FQNNGV. V lost 5 bases and J lost 3, with 14 bases in between. The CDR3 is made up of 14 amino acids. Study-level findings and limits: For TCR beta chains, V- and J-gene trimming was later linked to a missense DCLRE1C variant. Most of the TCR beta V segments (in an earlier analysis) were productive either about 87% or about 30% of the time.

V is TRBV11-2 and J is TRBJ2-7, with a tentative D call TRBD2 (6 bases). Sequencing was carried out using PBMCs. This clonotype was sampled from a human donor in good health. The CDR3 is CASSRGTDSYEQYF. The CDR3 DNA reads TGTGCCAGCAGCCGCGGGACTGACAGCTACGAGCAGTACTTC. Looking up the rest from reference TRBV11-2 and TRBJ2-7 gives the full variable domain: EAGVAQSPRYKIIEKRQSVAFWCNPISGHATLYWYQQILGQGPKLLIQFQNNGVVDDSQLPKDRFSAERLKGVDSTLKIQPAKLEDSAVYLCASSRGTDSYEQYFGPGTRLTVT.